These 4 T cell receptor beta chains share one sample of origin, sequenced in a study of CD8+CD57+ T cells in acquired aplastic anemia. For sequencing, patients were chosen who had shown expansion of CD8+CD57+ cells by flow cytometry. Genomic DNA templated the TCR beta VDJ and CDR3 profiling. Using its own MiXCR run on the reads, TCRdb lists one record per CDR3 protein. The repertoire includes about 220,000 distinct CDR3 sequences, more than 40% of them detected once, and over 7.5% sits in the top ten. Sequenced material: sorted CD4+, CD8+, or CD8+CD57+ T cells (not recorded which) from PBMCs. The receptors here all came from a human donor with aplastic anemia.

The gene calls are TRBV20-1 and TRBJ2-7, with TRBD2 matching 12 bases. Looked up from germline, CDR1 is DFQATT and CDR2 is SNEGSKA (reference sequence). V lost 3 bases to trimming and J lost 6 bases; unmatched junction nucleotides: 21. CDR3 length equals 19 residues. CDR3 region: CSASRLAGEGATGGSEQYF. In DNA, the CDR3 is TGCAGTGCTAGCCGACTAGCGGGAGAGGGCGCCACCGGGGGTTCCGAGCAGTACTTC.

The chain recombines TRBV20-1 with TRBJ2-1, with 7 bases aligning to TRBD2. The CDR3 is 16 residues long. V lost 6 bases and J lost 2; bases outside the gene matches: 13. CDR1 and CDR2 from the germline V gene are DFQATT and SNEGSKA (reference sequence). The DNA of the CDR3 is TGCAGTGCCAGCAATCGGGGGGAGCGAACCTACAATGAGCAGTTCTTC. It codes for CSASNRGERTYNEQFF.

As concerns this clonotype: An end of the junction does not agree with germline; a read error may underlie this. The V and J genes are TRBV7-8 and TRBJ2-7; D is perhaps TRBD1 (6 bases). In germline, CDR1 is SGHVS, CDR2 FQNEAQ. The CDR3 totals 14 residues. CDR3 sequence: CASSSLSQGNERYF. Here the CDR3 DNA reads TGTGCCAGCAGCTCTCTTTCACAGGGTAACGAGCGGTACTTC.

This clonotype was seen repeatedly, ten times or more. The chain recombines TRBV14 with TRBJ1-2; D gene unclear. CDR3 size: 14 residues. The V gene's germline CDR1 is SGHDN and CDR2 FVKESK. The germline V and J ends were trimmed by 4 bases and 11 bases, with 20 bases remaining between them. In DNA form, the CDR3 reads TGTGCCAGCAGCCCCCGAGACCGATCTGTTCGGTACACCTTC. Protein sequence: CASSPRDRSVRYTF.